These 21 T cell receptor beta chains share one sample of origin, sequenced in a study of molecular identifiers for immune sequencing clone quantification (dated by TCRdb to 2016 to 2019). Library generation was performed with PCR. The sequencing machine was a NextSeq 500. TCRdb's own reprocessing of the public reads used fastp at Q25 and MiXCR and kept productive beta chains. CDR3 protein sequences are deduplicated, and each keeps its most common genes and DNA. The sample table contains about 630,000 distinct CDR3 sequences; only one count was recorded for about 25% of them. Around 0.78% of the sample is held by the ten biggest clonotypes. Sequencing was performed on naive CD8+ T cells from blood, with Jurkat cell RNA spiked in. The sample's cell subset or site label is to be understood as: FACS-sorted CD8+CD4-CCR7+CD45RA+ naive T cells. The origin of the receptors is a human donor in good health. Some libraries in this study had Jurkat cell RNA spiked in.

This clonotype was seen ten or more times. The chain joins TRBV6-6 to TRBJ2-3; D not certain. The V and J ends lost 10 bases and 4 bases respectively, with 12 bases between them. CDR3 length equals 12 residues. Germline lookup yields CDR1 MNHNY and CDR2 SVGAGI (reference sequence). The CDR3 spells CATTADSDTQYF. CDR3 DNA sequence: TGTGCCACGACCGCAGATTCAGATACGCAGTATTTT.

A single count supports this clonotype. A clone one base away is much larger, so this may be a read error. The V gene is TRBV29-1, the J gene TRBJ2-7; 7 bases match TRBD1. Germline loops: CDR1 SQVTM, CDR2 ANQGSEA. This CDR3 comprises 14 residues. The CDR3 DNA reads TGCAGCGTTGAAGATCGACAGGGAAGCTACGAGCAGCACTTC. It encodes CSVEDRQGSYEQHF.

This clonotype was seen a handful of times. The CDR3 DNA sequence: TGTGCCAGCAACCTATTCGGACAGGGGGCCCACAATGAGCAGTTCTTC. Translating gives CASNLFGQGAHNEQFF. The chain combines TRBV11-2 with TRBJ2-1; TRBD1 matches 11 bases. The CDR3 contains 16 residues. Germline V gives CDR1 SGHAT, CDR2 FQNNGV. V lost 7 bases and J lost 5; bases outside the gene matches: 10.

For this clonotype: This may arise from a read error, as a much more abundant clone is one base away. The chain carries TRBV19 and TRBJ2-7; TRBD2 might be the D (5 bases). Germline V gene lookup returns CDR1 LNHDA and CDR2 SQIVND (reference sequence). The V end lost 5 bases, the J end lost 5 bases, and 16 bases lay between the germline ends. CDR3 length: 14 residues. The CDR3 loop is CASSLGRRIDEQYF. In DNA form, the CDR3 reads TGTGCCAGTAGTCTCGGAAGGAGGATAGACGAGCAGTACTTC.

The V call is TRBV4-3, the J call TRBJ2-7; 10 bases match TRBD2. J gave up 3 bases and V 11 bases, and 16 bases lay outside the gene matches. This CDR3 comprises 16 residues. Germline lookup yields CDR1 LGHNA and CDR2 YSLEER. CDR3 loop: CARRPRQLAGVYEQYF. The CDR3 DNA reads as TGCGCCCGCCGCCCCCGTCAGCTAGCGGGAGTCTACGAGCAGTACTTC.

This clonotype was counted ten times or more. This chain links TRBV7-9 with TRBJ2-3, with D unresolved. Germline CDR1 and CDR2: SEHNR and FQNEAQ (reference sequence). This CDR3 contains 18 residues. Trimming took 6 bases from V and 1 from J, leaving 23 bases between them. The CDR3 spells CASSPPVGGGQRTDTQYF. Written as DNA, the CDR3 is TGTGCCAGCAGTCCTCCGGTTGGCGGCGGCCAGCGCACAGATACGCAGTATTTT.

On this clonotype: The germline gene is not matched at one end of the junction; a read error may be the cause. This rearrangement joins TRBV28 to TRBJ2-5; 9 bases fit TRBD2. There are 14 residues in the CDR3. Germline values: CDR1 MDHEN, CDR2 SYDVKM. As DNA, the CDR3 is TGTGCCAGCAGAAATAGCGGGGGCGGGGAGACCCAGCACTTC. This codes for CASRNSGGGETQHF.

The sample holds many counts of this clonotype. The CDR3 DNA reads as TGTGCCAGCAGCCCGGGGACTAGCGGGATTGGCGAGCAGTACTTC. Translation gives CASSPGTSGIGEQYF. V and J are TRBV11-2 and TRBJ2-7; 13 bases are shared with TRBD2. Germline-derived CDR1 and CDR2 are SGHAT and FQNNGV. The junction had 7 bases not matched to a gene; V was cut back by 5 bases and J by 6 bases. The CDR3 is made up of 15 amino acids.

About this clonotype: A much larger clone sits a single nucleotide away, making a read error possible. Given the absence of the conserved phenylalanine or tryptophan at the CDR3 end, a read error is likely. The rearrangement joins TRBV3-1 to TRBJ1-1; D unclear. CDR1 LGHDT and CDR2 YNNKEL come from the germline V gene (reference sequence). Between the trimmed V and J ends, which lost 5 bases and 0 bases, there was a span of 7 bases. The CDR3 spans 13 residues. DNA of the CDR3: TGTGCCAGCAGCAGGGTTATGAACACTGAAGCTTTCCTT. Its protein product is CASSRVMNTEAFL.

This clonotype has just a few counts. This chain joins TRBV4-1 and TRBJ2-1; tentative D call: TRBD2 (7 bases). Germline CDR1 MGHRA, CDR2 YSYEKL. CDR3 length: 19 amino acids. V was trimmed by 2 bases and J by 3 bases, leaving 23 bases between them. CDR3 in DNA: TGCGCCAGCAGCCAATACCAGCGGGAAGTTATAGGGGGCTACAATGAGCAGTTCTTC. Translated: CASSQYQREVIGGYNEQFF.

Concerning this clonotype: Just one base apart from a much larger clone, this may be a read error. CDR3 residues: CASTPRPRSYNGQFF. CDR3 sequence (DNA): TGTGCCAGCACCCCCCGCCCCAGGTCGTACAATGGGCAGTTCTTC. This chain joins TRBV28 and TRBJ2-1; D not certain. CDR1 and CDR2 from the germline V gene are MDHEN and SYDVKM. The CDR3 runs 15 residues. The variable domain in full, completed from reference TRBV28 and TRBJ2-1, reads DVKVTQSSRYLVKRTGEKVFLECVQDMDHENMFWYRQDPGLGLRLIYFSYDVKMKEKGDIPEGYSVSREKKERFSLILESASTNQTSMYLCASTPRPRSYNGQFFGPGTRLTVL.

The DNA for the CDR3 is TGTGCCAGCCGCCCCCCTGGGAGCGAGCAGTACTTC. Its protein product is CASRPPGSEQYF. The J gene is TRBJ2-7, the V gene TRBV7-9, with TRBD2 as a possible D gene (5 bases). This CDR3 has 12 residues. Looked up from germline, CDR1 is SEHNR and CDR2 is FQNEAQ (reference sequence). The V end lost 8 bases, the J end lost 6 bases, and 14 bases lay between the germline ends.

V usage is TRBV7-9 and J usage is TRBJ2-7; 12 positions agree with TRBD2. The CDR3 has 17 residues. V was pared by 5 bases and J by 3 bases, with 11 bases of the junction left unmatched. Germline V gene lookup returns CDR1 SEHNR and CDR2 FQNEAQ (reference sequence). The CDR3 DNA follows: TGTGCCAGCAGCCCTACAGGACCGACTAGCGGGGGCTACGAGCAGTACTTC. The encoded protein is CASSPTGPTSGGYEQYF.

Note on this clonotype: This clone may be a read error of a much larger clone one base away. The rearrangement joins TRBV6-6 to TRBJ1-1; D gene ambiguous. CDR1 and CDR2 from the germline V gene are MNHNY and SVGAGI (reference sequence). The CDR3 covers 14 residues. V was pared by 5 bases and J by 7 bases, with 17 bases between. The CDR3 loop reads CASSPPRASIEAFF. The CDR3, as DNA: TGTGCCAGCAGTCCCCCACGCGCGAGTATTGAAGCTTTCTTT.

Notes on this clonotype: A much larger clone sits a single nucleotide away, making a read error possible. The CDR3 reads CSVGGLPDEGYEQYF. CDR3 nucleotides: TGCAGCGTTGGGGGACTCCCCGATGAGGGCTACGAGCAGTACTTC. The chain couples TRBV29-1 to TRBJ2-7, with D perhaps TRBD2 (6 bases). Trimming took off 4 bases at V and 3 bases at J, with 19 bases between the two ends. Germline V lookup: CDR1 SQVTM, CDR2 ANQGSEA. The CDR3 is 15 residues long.

In regard to this clonotype: A read error may be the cause here, since a much bigger clone is one base away. This sequence joins TRBV27 and TRBJ1-5; TRBD1 matches at 8 bases. The CDR3 loop spans 13 amino acids. Trimming took 5 bases from V and 6 from J; bases not matched to a gene: 3. In germline, CDR1 is MNHEY, CDR2 SMNVEV (reference sequence). CDR3 loop: CASSGTGTQPQHF. CDR3 DNA: TGTGCCAGCAGTGGGACAGGAACTCAGCCCCAGCATTTT.

J is TRBJ2-5 and V is TRBV30; 11 bases are shared with TRBD2. From germline, CDR1 is GTSNPN and CDR2 SVGIG (reference sequence). The CDR3 contains 16 residues. J lost 5 bases, V lost 3 bases, and 11 bases had no gene match. CDR3 amino acids: CAWRGAETSGVETQYF. Here the CDR3 DNA reads TGTGCCTGGAGAGGGGCCGAGACTAGCGGGGTTGAGACCCAGTACTTC.

Regarding this clonotype: A read error may be the cause here, since a much bigger clone is one base away. The CDR3 spells CASSGSLDTEAFF. In DNA form, the CDR3 reads TGTGCCAGCAGTGGCAGCCTGGACACTGAAGCTTTCTTT. The rearrangement uses TRBV6-2 or TRBV6-3 and TRBJ1-1, with no clear D. The V and J ends lost 5 bases and 3 bases respectively, with 10 bases between them. CDR3 length: 13 residues. Germline CDR1 reads MNHEY; CDR2 reads SVGEGT.

This clonotype was detected many times. The chain is built from TRBV9 and TRBJ2-5; D is ambiguous. This CDR3 contains 15 residues. V lost 5 bases, J lost 1 base, and 15 bases lay in between. Germline loops: CDR1 SGDLS, CDR2 YYNGEE. CDR3 sequence (DNA): TGTGCCAGCAGTTTAGGTCCGCGGCCCCAAGAGACCCAGTACTTC. This encodes CASSLGPRPQETQYF. Drawing the rest from reference TRBV9 and TRBJ2-5, the complete variable domain is DSGVTQTPKHLITATGQRVTLRCSPRSGDLSVYWYQQSLDQGLQFLIQYYNGEERAKGNILERFSAQQFPDLHSELNLSSLELGDSALYFCASSLGPRPQETQYFGPGTRLLVL.

This clonotype came up many times. The chain recombines TRBV20-1 with TRBJ1-4, with TRBD1 matching over 9 bases. CDR1 is DFQATT and CDR2 is SNEGSKA in the germline V gene (reference sequence). The CDR3 sequence is 15 residues long. The ends lost 2 bases at V and 8 bases at J; junction bases unmatched: 9. As DNA, the CDR3 is TGCAGTGCTAGATCCCCCGGGACAGGGAGGGAAAAACTGTTTTTT. Translated, it gives CSARSPGTGREKLFF.

The J gene is TRBJ2-1, the V gene TRBV29-1, with D possibly matching TRBD2 (5 bases). V was pared by 7 bases and J by 0 bases, with 13 bases between. Germline CDR1 SQVTM, CDR2 ANQGSEA. This CDR3 region has 14 residues. CDR3 nucleotides: TGCAGCGCCGTACTAGTATCCTCCTACAATGAGCAGTTCTTC. This codes for CSAVLVSSYNEQFF.